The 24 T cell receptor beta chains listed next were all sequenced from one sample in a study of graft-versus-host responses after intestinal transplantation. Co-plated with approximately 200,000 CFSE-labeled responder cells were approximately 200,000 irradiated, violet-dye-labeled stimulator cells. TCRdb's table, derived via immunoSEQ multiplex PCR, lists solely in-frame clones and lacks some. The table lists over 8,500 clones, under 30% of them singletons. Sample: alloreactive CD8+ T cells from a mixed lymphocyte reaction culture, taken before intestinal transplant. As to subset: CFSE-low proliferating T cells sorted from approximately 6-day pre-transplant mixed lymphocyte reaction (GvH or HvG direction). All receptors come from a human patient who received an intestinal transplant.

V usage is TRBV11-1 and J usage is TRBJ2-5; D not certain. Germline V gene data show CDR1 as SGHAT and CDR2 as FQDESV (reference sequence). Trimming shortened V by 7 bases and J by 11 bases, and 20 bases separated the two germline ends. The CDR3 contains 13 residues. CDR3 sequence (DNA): TGTGCCAGCAATGACCGCCCCTCTTTGGAGCAGTACTTC. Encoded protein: CASNDRPSLEQYF.

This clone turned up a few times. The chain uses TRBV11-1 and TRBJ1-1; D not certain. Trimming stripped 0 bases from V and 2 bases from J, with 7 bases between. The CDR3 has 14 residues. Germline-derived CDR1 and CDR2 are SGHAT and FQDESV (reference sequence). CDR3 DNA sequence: TGTGCCAGCAGCTTAGCGCGTAGAAACACTGAAGCTTTCTTT. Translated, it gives CASSLARRNTEAFF.

CDR3 in DNA: TGTGCCAGCCAGGGGAGCTCCTACGAGCAGTACTTC. It translates to CASQGSSYEQYF. The V gene is TRBV2, the J gene TRBJ2-7, with a possible D match to TRBD1 (6 bases). The CDR3 is 12 residues long. Between the trimmed V and J ends, which lost 8 bases and 0 bases, there was a span of 8 bases. CDR1 and CDR2 from the germline V gene are SNHLY and FYNNEI.

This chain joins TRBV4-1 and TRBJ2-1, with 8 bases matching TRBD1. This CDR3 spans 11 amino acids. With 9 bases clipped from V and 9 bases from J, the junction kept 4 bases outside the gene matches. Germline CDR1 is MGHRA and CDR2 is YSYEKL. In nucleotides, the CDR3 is TGCGCCAGTAAACAGGGGGGTGAGCAGTTCTTC. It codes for CASKQGGEQFF.

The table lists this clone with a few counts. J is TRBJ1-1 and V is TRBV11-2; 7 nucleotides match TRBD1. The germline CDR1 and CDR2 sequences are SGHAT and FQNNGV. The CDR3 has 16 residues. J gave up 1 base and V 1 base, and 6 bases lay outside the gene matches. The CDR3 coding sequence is TGTGCCAGCAGCTTAGGGGACGGGACAGCGAACACTGAAGCTTTCTTT. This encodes CASSLGDGTANTEAFF.

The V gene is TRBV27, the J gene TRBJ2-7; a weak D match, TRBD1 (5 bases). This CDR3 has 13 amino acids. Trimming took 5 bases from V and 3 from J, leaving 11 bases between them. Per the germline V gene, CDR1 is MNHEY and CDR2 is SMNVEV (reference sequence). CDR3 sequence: CASSLGASYEQYF. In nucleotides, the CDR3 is TGTGCCAGCAGTCTAGGGGCCAGCTACGAGCAGTACTTC.

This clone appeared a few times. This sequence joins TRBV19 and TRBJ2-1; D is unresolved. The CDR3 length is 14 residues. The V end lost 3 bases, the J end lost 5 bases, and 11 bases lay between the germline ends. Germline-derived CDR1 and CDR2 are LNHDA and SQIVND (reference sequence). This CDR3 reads CASSIIWADNEQFF. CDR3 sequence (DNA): TGTGCCAGTAGTATTATCTGGGCCGACAATGAGCAGTTCTTC.

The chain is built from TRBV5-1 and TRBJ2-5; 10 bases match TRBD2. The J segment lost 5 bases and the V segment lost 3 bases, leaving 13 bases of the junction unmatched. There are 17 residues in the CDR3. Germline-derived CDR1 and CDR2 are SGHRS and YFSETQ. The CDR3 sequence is CASSYGPAGGPLETQYF. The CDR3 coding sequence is TGCGCCAGCAGCTACGGCCCAGCGGGGGGGCCTCTGGAGACCCAGTACTTC. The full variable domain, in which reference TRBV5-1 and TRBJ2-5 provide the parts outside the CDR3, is KAGVTQTPRYLIKTRGQQVTLSCSPISGHRSVSWYQQTPGQGLQFLFEYFSETQRNKGNFPGRFSGRQFSNSRSEMNVSTLELGDSALYLCASSYGPAGGPLETQYFGPGTRLLVL.

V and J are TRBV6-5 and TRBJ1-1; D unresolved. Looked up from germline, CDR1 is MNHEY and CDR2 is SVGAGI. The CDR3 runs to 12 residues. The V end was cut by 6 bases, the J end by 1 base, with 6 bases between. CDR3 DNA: TGTGCCAGCAGGACACAGAACACTGAAGCTTTCTTT. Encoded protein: CASRTQNTEAFF.

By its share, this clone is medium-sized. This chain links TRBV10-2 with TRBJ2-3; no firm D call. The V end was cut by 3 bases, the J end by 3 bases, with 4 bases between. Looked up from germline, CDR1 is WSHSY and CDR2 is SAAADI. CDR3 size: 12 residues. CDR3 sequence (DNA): TGCGCCAGCAGTGAATATACAGATACGCAGTATTTT. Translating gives CASSEYTDTQYF.

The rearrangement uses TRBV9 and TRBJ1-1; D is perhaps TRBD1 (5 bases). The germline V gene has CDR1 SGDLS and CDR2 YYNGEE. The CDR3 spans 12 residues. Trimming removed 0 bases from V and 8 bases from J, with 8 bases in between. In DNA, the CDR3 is TGTGCCAGCAGCGTAGATCAGGGAGAAGCTTTCTTT. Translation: CASSVDQGEAFF.

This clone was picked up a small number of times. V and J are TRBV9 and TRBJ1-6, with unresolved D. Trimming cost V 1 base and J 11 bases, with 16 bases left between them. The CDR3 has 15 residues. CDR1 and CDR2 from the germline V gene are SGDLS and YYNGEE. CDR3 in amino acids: CASSVSLSWFAPLHF. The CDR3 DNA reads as TGTGCCAGCAGCGTAAGCTTGTCGTGGTTCGCACCCCTCCACTTT. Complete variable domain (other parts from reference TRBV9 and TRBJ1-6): DSGVTQTPKHLITATGQRVTLRCSPRSGDLSVYWYQQSLDQGLQFLIQYYNGEERAKGNILERFSAQQFPDLHSELNLSSLELGDSALYFCASSVSLSWFAPLHFGNGTRLTVT.

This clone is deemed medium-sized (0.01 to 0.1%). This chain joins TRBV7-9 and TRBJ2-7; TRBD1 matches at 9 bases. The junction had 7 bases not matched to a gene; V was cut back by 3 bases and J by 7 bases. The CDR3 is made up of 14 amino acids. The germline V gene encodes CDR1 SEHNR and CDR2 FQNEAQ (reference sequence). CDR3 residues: CASSFWTGVGEQYF. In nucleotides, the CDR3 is TGTGCCAGCAGCTTCTGGACAGGGGTTGGGGAGCAGTACTTC. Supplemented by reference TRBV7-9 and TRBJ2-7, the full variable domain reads DTGVSQNPRHKITKRGQNVTFRCDPISEHNRLYWYRQTLGQGPEFLTYFQNEAQLEKSRLLSDRFSAERPKGSFSTLEIQRTEQGDSAMYLCASSFWTGVGEQYFGPGTRLTVT.

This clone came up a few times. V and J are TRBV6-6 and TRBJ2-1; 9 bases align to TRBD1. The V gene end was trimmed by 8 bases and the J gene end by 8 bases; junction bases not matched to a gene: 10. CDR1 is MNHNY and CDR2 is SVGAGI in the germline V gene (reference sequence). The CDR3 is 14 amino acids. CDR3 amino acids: CASRTGTGLHEQFF. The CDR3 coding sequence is TGTGCCAGCCGAACCGGGACAGGGCTCCATGAGCAGTTCTTC.

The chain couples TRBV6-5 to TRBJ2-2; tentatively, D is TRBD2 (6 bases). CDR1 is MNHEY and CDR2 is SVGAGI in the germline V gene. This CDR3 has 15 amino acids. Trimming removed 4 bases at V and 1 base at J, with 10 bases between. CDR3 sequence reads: CASSWSGENTGELFF. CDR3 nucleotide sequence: TGTGCCAGCAGTTGGTCGGGGGAGAACACCGGGGAGCTGTTTTTT.

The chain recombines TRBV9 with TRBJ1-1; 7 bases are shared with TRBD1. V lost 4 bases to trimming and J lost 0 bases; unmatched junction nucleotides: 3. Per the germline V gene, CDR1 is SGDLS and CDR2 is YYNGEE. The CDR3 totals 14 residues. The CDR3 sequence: CASSPDRLNTEAFF. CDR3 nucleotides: TGTGCCAGCAGCCCGGACAGGCTGAACACTGAAGCTTTCTTT.

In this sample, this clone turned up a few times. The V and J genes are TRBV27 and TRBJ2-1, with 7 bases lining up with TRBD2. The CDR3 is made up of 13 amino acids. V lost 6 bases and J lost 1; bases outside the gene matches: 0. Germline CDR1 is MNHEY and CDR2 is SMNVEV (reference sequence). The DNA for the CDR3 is TGTGCCAGCAGCGGGGGGTCCTACAATGAGCAGTTCTTC. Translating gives CASSGGSYNEQFF.

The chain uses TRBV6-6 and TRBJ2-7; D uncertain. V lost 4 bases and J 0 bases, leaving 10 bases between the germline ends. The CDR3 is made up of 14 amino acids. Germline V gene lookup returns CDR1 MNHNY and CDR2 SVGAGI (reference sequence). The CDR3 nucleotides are TGTGCCAGCAGTTTTGCAGGTCCCTCCTACGAGCAGTACTTC. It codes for CASSFAGPSYEQYF.

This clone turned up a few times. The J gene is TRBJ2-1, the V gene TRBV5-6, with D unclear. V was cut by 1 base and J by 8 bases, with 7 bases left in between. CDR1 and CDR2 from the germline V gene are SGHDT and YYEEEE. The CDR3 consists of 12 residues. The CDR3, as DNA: TGTGCCAGCAGCTTGCTGGAGTATGAGCAGTTCTTC. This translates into CASSLLEYEQFF. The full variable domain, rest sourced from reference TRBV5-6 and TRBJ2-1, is DAGVTQSPTHLIKTRGQQVTLRCSPKSGHDTVSWYQQALGQGPQFIFQYYEEEERQRGNFPDRFSGHQFPNYSSELNVNALLLGDSALYLCASSLLEYEQFFGPGTRLTVL.

Here the CDR3 DNA reads TGCAGCGCGACAGGTGACCGCACAGATACGCAGTATTTT. This codes for CSATGDRTDTQYF. The chain carries TRBV29-1 and TRBJ2-3; maybe TRBD1 (6 bases). V gave up 7 bases and J gave up 1 base, with 12 bases separating them. The germline V gene has CDR1 SQVTM and CDR2 ANQGSEA. There are 13 residues in the CDR3.

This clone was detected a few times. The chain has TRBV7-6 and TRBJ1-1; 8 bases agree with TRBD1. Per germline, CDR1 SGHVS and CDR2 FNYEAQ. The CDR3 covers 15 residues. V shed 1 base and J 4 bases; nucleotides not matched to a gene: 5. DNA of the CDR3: TGTGCCAGCAGCTTAGTCGGGCAGGGGGCCACTGAAGCTTTCTTT. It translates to CASSLVGQGATEAFF.

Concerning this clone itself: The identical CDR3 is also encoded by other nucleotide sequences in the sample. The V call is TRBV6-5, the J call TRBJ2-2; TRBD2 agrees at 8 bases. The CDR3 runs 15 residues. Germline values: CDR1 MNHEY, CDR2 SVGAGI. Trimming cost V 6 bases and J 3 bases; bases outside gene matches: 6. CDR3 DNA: TGTGCCAGCAGCCACGGGACTAGTGACACCGGGGAGCTGTTTTTT. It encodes CASSHGTSDTGELFF.

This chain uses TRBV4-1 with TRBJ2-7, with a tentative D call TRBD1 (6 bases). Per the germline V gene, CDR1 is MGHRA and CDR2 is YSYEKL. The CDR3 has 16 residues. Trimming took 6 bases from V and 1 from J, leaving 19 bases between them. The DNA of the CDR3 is TGCGCCAGCAGTCTTGACAGGATGGAAAAGTCCTACGAGCAGTACTTC. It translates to CASSLDRMEKSYEQYF.

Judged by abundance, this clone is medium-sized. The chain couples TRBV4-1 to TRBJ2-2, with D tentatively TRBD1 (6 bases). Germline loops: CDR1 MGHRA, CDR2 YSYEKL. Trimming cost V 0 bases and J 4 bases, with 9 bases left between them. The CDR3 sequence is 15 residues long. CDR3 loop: CASSQEGGSTGELFF. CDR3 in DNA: TGCGCCAGCAGCCAAGAAGGGGGAAGCACCGGGGAGCTGTTTTTT.